This TCR beta chain was captured in a study of control samples from healthy donors and cancer patients (TCRdb year 2020). For this clone: This receptor's antigen is unknown.

Library preparation was by the immunoSEQ multiplex PCR assay. TCRdb retrieved this table from immuneACCESS and kept in-frame rearrangements only. Not all clones are present; in checked studies, unresolved V genes account for under half, and no reason is known for the remainder. The sample's own table lists roughly 200,000 clones. In total, the top ten clones hold under 2.5% of the sample. The germline V gene (reference sequence) supplies CDR1 SGHNT and CDR2 YYREEE. V is pared back by 1 base and J by 2 bases, with 16 bases lying between the germline termini. There are 16 amino acids in the CDR3, from cysteine to phenylalanine inclusive. CDR3 DNA is the only sequence kept; it has 48 bases, read in frame from the first base.

Sequencing input: blood. Rearrangement joined TRBV5-4 to TRBJ2-7; tentative D gene TRBD1, with 5 bases matching. The clonotype comes from a woman between 25 and 40 years old in good health. The DNA reads TGTGCCAGCAGCTTGCCCCTAGGGCAGGGTACCTACGAGCAGTACTTC. This is translated as CASSLPLGQGTYEQYF.